This T cell receptor (beta chain) was retrieved from a study of blood T cell repertoires in COVID-19. Assay used: immunoSEQ multiplex PCR; TCRdb lists only in-frame clones, some missing. The repertoire holds about 82,000 clones, with around 81% as singletons. There are 14 residues in the CDR3. V was trimmed by 6 bases and J by 2 bases, leaving 12 bases between them. Per the germline V gene, CDR1 is SGHRS and CDR2 is YFSETQ. This sequence was found in a man aged 80 or over with active or convalescent COVID-19. The rearrangement joins TRBV5-1 to TRBJ2-1; maybe TRBD2 (6 bases). The sample taken for sequencing was peripheral blood. The CDR3 DNA sequence: TGCGCCAGCACCCTGGGGGGTACCTACAATGAGCAGTTCTTC. This translates into CASTLGGTYNEQFF.